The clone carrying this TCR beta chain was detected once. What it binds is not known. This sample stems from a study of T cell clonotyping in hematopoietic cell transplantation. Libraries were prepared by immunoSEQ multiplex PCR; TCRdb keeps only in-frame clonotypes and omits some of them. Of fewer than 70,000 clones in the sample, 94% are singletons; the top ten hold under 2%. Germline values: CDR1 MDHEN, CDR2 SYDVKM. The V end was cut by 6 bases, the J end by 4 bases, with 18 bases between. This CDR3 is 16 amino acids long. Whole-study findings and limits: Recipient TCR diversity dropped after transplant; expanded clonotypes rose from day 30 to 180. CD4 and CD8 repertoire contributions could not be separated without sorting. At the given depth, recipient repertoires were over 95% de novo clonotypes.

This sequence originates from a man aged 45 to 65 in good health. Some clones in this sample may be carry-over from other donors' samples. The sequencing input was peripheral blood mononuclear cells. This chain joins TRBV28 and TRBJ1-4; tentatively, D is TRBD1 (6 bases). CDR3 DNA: TGTGCCAGCAGAAGGGCACCCACAGGGTTTAATGAAAAACTGTTTTTT. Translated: CASRRAPTGFNEKLFF. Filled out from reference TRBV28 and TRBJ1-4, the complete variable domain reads DVKVTQSSRYLVKRTGEKVFLECVQDMDHENMFWYRQDPGLGLRLIYFSYDVKMKEKGDIPEGYSVSREKKERFSLILESASTNQTSMYLCASRRAPTGFNEKLFFGSGTQLSVL.